This is a list of T cell receptor beta chains from one sample in a study of identical twins. Via MiXCR, TCRdb re-called the 5' RACE reads, giving one row per CDR3 protein. The data contain around 650,000 distinct CDR3 sequences, less than 9% of them seen just once; the ten biggest clones take up 1.6%. The same sample was also used in a study of yellow fever vaccine responses in identical twins.

Sequencing used PBMCs. These receptor sequences come from a woman aged 18-35 years in good health. Each CDR3 is given with its conserved first and last residue. D genes are given only for firm matches. Size is omitted from some rows. Given values are once, few, many or a class for expanded clones.

V	J	D	size	CDR3	DNA
TRBV29-1	TRBJ2-1	-	-	CSVSAGPIYNEQFF	TGCAGCGTTTCGGCGGGACCAATTTACAATGAGCAGTTCTTC
TRBV9	TRBJ2-3	TRBD2	many	CASSTRAGGPIDTQYF	TGTGCCAGCAGCACCCGAGCGGGAGGGCCGATAGATACGCAGTATTTT
TRBV5-1	TRBJ1-5	-	-	CASSLAPGDNQPQHF	TGCGCCAGCAGCTTGGCCCCAGGGGACAATCAGCCCCAGCATTTT
TRBV28	TRBJ2-2	-	many	CASTLQGSGSRDKIDTGELFF	TGTGCCAGCACCCTCCAGGGGTCTGGTTCTAGGGACAAAATAGACACCGGGGAGCTGTTTTTT
TRBV5-1	TRBJ2-3	TRBD2	-	CASRTSGTDTQYF	TGCGCCAGCAGGACTAGCGGCACAGATACGCAGTATTTT
TRBV5-1	TRBJ2-1	TRBD2	-	CASSSPERGSSYNEQFF	TGCGCCAGCAGCTCGCCGGAGCGGGGGAGCTCCTACAATGAGCAGTTCTTC
TRBV5-1	TRBJ2-7	-	-	CASSLAQGGYEQYF	TGCGCCAGCAGCTTGGCGCAGGGCGGCTACGAGCAGTACTTC
TRBV5-5	TRBJ2-1	-	-	CASSPGYYNEQFF	TGTGCCAGCAGCCCGGGCTATTACAATGAGCAGTTCTTC
TRBV3-1	TRBJ2-1	-	many	CASSQDIQANNEQFF	TGTGCCAGCAGCCAAGATATCCAGGCAAACAATGAGCAGTTCTTC
TRBV6-2/TRBV6-3	TRBJ2-3	TRBD2	-	CASSFTPSGGQDTQYF	TGTGCCAGCAGTTTCACTCCTAGCGGGGGCCAAGATACGCAGTATTTT
TRBV10-3	TRBJ2-5	-	many	CAISDGLRETQYF	TGTGCCATCAGTGACGGGTTGAGAGAGACCCAGTACTTC
TRBV5-1	TRBJ2-4	-	-	CASSLGEPGTKNIQYF	TGCGCCAGCAGCTTGGGCGAACCCGGGACCAAAAACATTCAGTACTTC
TRBV10-3	TRBJ1-3	-	-	CAISEAEAGNGNTIYF	TGTGCCATCAGTGAGGCCGAGGCAGGAAATGGAAACACCATATATTTT
TRBV19	TRBJ2-3	TRBD2	-	CASTSAGGHGYTQYF	TGTGCCAGTACATCAGCGGGGGGGCATGGATATACGCAGTATTTT